This T cell receptor beta chain was profiled in a study of cytomegalovirus exposure and HLA in healthy donors. Study outcomes and limitations: Several V segments, TRBV6-2 and TRBV6-3 among them, could not be told apart and were dropped. The study listed some 160 cytomegalovirus-associated TCR beta chains. Equally common other TCR beta chains were less clonally expanded than HLA-associated ones, a later analysis found.

The germline V and J ends were trimmed by 6 bases and 0 bases, with 10 bases remaining between them. Germline CDR1 reads WSHSY; CDR2 reads SAAADI. This CDR3 contains 14 residues. In its sample, this clone was seen a few times. Its matching antigen is unknown. Healthy bone marrow donors made up the donors. PCR used 60 Vbeta primers and 13 Jbeta primers. Using immunoSEQ multiplex PCR, the repertoire was profiled, and TCRdb retains in-frame clones only, with some absent. The data show about 130,000 clones, roughly 9% seen once. This rearrangement joins TRBV10-2 to TRBJ2-3; D is perhaps TRBD1 (5 bases). The source is a woman between 35 and 50 years old in good health and CMV-seropositive. Specimen: PBMCs. The CDR3 loop is CASRLTASTDTQYF. The CDR3 DNA reads TGCGCCAGCAGATTGACAGCTAGCACAGATACGCAGTATTTT.